This paragraph covers one TCR beta chain sequence. This entry belongs to a study of blood T cell repertoires in COVID-19. On the study more broadly: For recovered donors of Cohort 3, there were two negative PCRs, clearance, or symptom resolution. T cells, B-cell-depleted T cells, or PBMCs provided the cDNA or gDNA that served as material.

Repertoires were generated with immunoSEQ multiplex PCR, while TCRdb's copy carries only in-frame clones and drops some. The sample lists under 200,000 clones; around 80% were seen once. This CDR3 is built from 13 residues. V lost 3 bases and J 4 bases, leaving 9 bases between the germline ends. This chain uses TRBV12-3 or TRBV12-4 with TRBJ1-1; no definite D call. The sample comprised PBMCs or T cells enriched from blood (not recorded which). The clonotype was recovered from a woman in her seventies in a cohort exposed to, infected with or recovered from COVID-19 (not recorded which). The CDR3 bases are TGTGCCAGCAGTTTGGAGAGAAGCACTGAAGCTTTCTTT. Residues: CASSLERSTEAFF.